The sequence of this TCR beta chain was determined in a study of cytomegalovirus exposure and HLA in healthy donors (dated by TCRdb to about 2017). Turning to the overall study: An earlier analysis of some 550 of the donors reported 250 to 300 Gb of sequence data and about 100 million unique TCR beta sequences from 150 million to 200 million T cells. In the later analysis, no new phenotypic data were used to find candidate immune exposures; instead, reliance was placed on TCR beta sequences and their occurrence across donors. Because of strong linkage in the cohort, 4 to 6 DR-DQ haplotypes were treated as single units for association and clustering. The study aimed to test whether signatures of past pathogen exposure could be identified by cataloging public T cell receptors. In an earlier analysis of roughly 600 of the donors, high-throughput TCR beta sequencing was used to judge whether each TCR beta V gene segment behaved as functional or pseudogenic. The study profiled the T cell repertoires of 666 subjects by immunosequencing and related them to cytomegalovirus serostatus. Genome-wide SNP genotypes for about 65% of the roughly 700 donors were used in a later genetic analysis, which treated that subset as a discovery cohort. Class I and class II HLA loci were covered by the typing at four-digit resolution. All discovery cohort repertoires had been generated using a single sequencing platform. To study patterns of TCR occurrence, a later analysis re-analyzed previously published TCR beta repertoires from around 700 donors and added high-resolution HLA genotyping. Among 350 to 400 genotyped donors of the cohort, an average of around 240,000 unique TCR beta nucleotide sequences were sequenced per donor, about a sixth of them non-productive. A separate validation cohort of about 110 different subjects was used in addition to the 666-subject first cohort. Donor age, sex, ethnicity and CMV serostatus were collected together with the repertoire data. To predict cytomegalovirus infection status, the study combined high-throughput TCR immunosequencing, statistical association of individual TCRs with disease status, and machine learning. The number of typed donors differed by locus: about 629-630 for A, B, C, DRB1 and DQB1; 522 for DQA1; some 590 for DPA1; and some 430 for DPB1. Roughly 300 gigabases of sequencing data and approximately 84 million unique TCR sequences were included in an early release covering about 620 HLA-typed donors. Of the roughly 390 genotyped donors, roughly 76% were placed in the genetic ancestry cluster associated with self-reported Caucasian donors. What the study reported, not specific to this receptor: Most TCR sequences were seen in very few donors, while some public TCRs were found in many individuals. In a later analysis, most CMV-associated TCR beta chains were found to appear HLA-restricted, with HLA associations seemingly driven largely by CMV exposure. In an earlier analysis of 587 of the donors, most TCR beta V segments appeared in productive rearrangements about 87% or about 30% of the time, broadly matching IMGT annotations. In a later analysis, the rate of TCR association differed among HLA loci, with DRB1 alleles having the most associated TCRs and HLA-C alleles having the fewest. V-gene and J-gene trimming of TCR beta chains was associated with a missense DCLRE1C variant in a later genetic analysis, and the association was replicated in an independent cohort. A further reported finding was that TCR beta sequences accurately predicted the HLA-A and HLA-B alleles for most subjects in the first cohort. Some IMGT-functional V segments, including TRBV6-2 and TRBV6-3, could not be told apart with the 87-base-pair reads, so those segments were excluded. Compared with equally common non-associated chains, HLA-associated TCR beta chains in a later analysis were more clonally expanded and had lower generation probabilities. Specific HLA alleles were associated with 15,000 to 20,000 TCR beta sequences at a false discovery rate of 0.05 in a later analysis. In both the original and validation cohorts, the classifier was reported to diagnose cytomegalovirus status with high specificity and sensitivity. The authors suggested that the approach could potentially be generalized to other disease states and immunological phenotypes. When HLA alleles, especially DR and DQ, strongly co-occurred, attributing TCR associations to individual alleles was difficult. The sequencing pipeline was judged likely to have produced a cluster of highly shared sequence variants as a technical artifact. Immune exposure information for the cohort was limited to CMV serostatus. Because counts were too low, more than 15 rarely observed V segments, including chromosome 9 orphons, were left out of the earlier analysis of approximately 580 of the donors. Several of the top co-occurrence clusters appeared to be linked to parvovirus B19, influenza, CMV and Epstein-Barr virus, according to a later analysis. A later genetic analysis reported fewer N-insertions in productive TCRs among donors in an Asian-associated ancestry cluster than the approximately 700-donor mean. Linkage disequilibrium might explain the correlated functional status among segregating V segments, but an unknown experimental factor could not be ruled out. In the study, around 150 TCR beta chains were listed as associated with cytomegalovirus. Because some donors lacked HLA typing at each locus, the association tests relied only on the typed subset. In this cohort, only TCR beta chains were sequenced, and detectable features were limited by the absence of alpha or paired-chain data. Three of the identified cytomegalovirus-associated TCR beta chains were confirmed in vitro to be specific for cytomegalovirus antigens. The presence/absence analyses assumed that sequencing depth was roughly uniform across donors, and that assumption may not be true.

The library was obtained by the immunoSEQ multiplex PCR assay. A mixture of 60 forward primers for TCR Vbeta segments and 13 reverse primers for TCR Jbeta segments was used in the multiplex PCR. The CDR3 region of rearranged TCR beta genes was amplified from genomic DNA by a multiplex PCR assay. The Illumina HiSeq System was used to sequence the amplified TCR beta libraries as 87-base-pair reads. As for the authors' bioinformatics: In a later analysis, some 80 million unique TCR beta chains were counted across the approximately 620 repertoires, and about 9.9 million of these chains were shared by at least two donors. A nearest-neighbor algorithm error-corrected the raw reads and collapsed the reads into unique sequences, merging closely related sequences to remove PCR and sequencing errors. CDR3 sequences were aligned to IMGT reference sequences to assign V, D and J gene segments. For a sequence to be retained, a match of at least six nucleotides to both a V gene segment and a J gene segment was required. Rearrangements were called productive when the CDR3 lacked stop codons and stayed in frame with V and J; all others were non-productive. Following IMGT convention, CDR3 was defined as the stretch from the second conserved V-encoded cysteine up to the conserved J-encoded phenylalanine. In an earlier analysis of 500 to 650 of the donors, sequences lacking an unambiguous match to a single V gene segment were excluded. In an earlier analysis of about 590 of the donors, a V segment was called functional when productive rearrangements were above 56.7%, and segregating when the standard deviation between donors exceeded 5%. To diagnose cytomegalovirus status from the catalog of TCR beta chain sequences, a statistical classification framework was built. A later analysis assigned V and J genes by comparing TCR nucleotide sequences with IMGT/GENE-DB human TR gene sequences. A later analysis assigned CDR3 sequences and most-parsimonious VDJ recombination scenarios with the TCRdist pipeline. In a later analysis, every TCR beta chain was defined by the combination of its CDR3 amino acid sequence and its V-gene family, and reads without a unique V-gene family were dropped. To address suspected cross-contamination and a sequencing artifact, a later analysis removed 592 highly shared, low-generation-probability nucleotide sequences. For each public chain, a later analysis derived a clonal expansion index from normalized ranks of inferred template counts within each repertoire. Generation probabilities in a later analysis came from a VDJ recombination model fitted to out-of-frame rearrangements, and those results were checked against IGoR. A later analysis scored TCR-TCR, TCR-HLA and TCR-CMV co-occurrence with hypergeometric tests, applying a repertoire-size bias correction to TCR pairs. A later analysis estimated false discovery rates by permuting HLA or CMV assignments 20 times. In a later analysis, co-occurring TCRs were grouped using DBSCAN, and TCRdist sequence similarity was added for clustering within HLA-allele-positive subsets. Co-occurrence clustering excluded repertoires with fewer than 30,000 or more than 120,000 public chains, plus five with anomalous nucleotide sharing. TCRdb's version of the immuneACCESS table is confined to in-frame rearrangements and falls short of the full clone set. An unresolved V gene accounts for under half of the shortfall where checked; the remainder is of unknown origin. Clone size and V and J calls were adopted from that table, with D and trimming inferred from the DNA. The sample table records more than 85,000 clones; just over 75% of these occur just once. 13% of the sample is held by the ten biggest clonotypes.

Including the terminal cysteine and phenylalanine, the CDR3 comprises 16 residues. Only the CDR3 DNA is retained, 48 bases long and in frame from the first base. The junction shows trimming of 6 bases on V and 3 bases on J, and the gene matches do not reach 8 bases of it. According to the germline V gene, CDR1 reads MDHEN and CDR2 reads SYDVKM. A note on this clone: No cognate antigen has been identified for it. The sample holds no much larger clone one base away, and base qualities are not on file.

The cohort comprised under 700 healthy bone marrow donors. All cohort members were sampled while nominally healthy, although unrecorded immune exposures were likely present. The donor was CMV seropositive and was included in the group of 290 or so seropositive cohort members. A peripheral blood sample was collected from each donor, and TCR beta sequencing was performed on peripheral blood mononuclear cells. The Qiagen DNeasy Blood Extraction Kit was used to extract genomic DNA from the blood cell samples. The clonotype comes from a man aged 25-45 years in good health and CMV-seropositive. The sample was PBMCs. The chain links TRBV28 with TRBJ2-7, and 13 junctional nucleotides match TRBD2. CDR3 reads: CASSIDGLAGVYEQYF. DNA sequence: TGTGCCAGCAGCATCGACGGACTAGCGGGGGTCTACGAGCAGTACTTC.